Below are 18 T cell receptor beta chains sequenced from a single sample in a study of molecular identifiers for immune sequencing clone quantification. TCRdb reanalysed the PCR reads using MiXCR and keeps one entry per CDR3 protein. The data show about 320,000 distinct CDR3 sequences, with 24% seen just once and about 0.73% held by the top ten. Sequenced sample: naive CD8+ T cells from blood, with Jurkat cell RNA spiked in. The sample's subset: FACS-sorted CD8+CD4-CCR7+CD45RA+ naive T cells. These receptors came from a human donor in good health. Some libraries in this study had Jurkat cell RNA spiked in.

V gene TRBV6-1 combines with J gene TRBJ2-3; D ambiguous. The CDR3 length is 15 residues. Germline CDR1 is MNHNS and CDR2 is SASEGT. V gave up 3 bases and J gave up 2 bases, with 12 bases separating them. CDR3 sequence: CASSDFRRTTDTQYF. The CDR3 nucleotides are TGTGCCAGCAGTGATTTTAGACGAACCACAGATACGCAGTATTTT.

At least ten counts were recorded for this clonotype. The chain has TRBV14 and TRBJ2-1; 9 nucleotides match TRBD2. CDR3 length: 16 amino acids. With 0 bases clipped from V and 8 bases from J, the junction kept 8 bases outside the gene matches. The germline gives CDR1 SGHDN, CDR2 FVKESK. As DNA, the CDR3 is TGTGCCAGCAGCCAAGATACGAGCGGGAGGATGTATGAGCAGTTCTTC. As protein: CASSQDTSGRMYEQFF.

The CDR3 loop is CASSPSGRQGNEQFF. The CDR3 DNA is TGTGCCAGCAGCCCGAGCGGGAGGCAAGGGAATGAGCAGTTCTTC. The gene calls are TRBV6-5 and TRBJ2-1, with 9 bases aligning to TRBD2. The V gene's germline CDR1 is MNHEY and CDR2 SVGAGI. After removal of 6 bases from V and 7 bases from J, the junction contained 10 bases not matched to a gene. CDR3 length: 15 amino acids.

The genes are TRBV4-3 and TRBJ1-1; 7 nucleotides agree with TRBD1. Germline trimming cut 3 bases from V and 6 bases from J; bases unmatched to any gene: 7. Looked up from germline, CDR1 is LGHNA and CDR2 is YSLEER. The CDR3 is made up of 14 amino acids. This chain's CDR3 is CASSQNQGVAEAFF. The CDR3 bases are TGCGCCAGCAGCCAGAACCAGGGGGTCGCTGAAGCTTTCTTT.

V gene TRBV7-9 combines with J gene TRBJ1-2, with a possible D match to TRBD1 (5 bases). Germline V CDR1 and CDR2: SEHNR, FQNEAQ (reference sequence). V was clipped by 1 base and J by 6 bases, with 15 bases between them. The CDR3 loop spans 15 amino acids. CDR3 residues: CASSLVGRQGDGYTF. In DNA form, the CDR3 reads TGTGCCAGCAGCTTAGTAGGCAGGCAGGGTGATGGCTACACCTTC.

This clonotype has a count of ten or more. At one end the junction does not follow the germline gene, possibly because of a read error. V is TRBV7-9 and J is TRBJ1-1; D remains ambiguous. CDR3 size: 10 residues. CDR1 and CDR2 from the germline V gene are SEHNR and FQNEAQ (reference sequence). This CDR3 is CASSFLEVFF. CDR3 bases: TGTGCCAGCAGCTTCCTAGAAGTTTTCTTT.

The chain employs TRBV15 and TRBJ2-5; D is undetermined. There are 13 residues in the CDR3. Trimming pared 0 bases from V and 4 bases from J, leaving 6 bases between. CDR1 and CDR2 from the germline V gene are LNHNV and YYDKDF (reference sequence). CDR3 in amino acids: CATSRDGRETQYF. The CDR3 DNA follows: TGTGCCACCAGCAGAGACGGGCGAGAGACCCAGTACTTC.

On this clonotype: One base away lies a much larger clone, so this may be a sequencing read error. V usage is TRBV7-6 and J usage is TRBJ2-3, with D perhaps matching TRBD2 (6 bases). The CDR3 covers 17 residues. Germline V CDR1 and CDR2: SGHVS, FNYEAQ. CDR3 in DNA: TGTGCCAACAGCCCCGATCAGCGGGCTCTTCGCACAGATACGCAGTATTTT. Translation: CANSPDQRALRTDTQYF.

Ten or more counts support this clonotype. The genes are TRBV9 and TRBJ2-6, with a possible D match to TRBD2 (5 bases). CDR3 length: 18 amino acids. V lost 3 bases and J lost 6, with 22 bases in between. Germline V gene sequence: CDR1 SGDLS, CDR2 YYNGEE. CDR3 protein: CASSAEDGAALVANVLTF. DNA for the CDR3: TGTGCCAGCAGCGCGGAGGACGGAGCCGCTCTGGTGGCCAACGTCCTGACTTTC.

Worth noting for this clonotype: This may be a read error: a much more frequent sequence differs by one nucleotide. This chain links TRBV5-1 with TRBJ2-1; 8 bases fit TRBD2. The CDR3 length is 18 residues. Germline V gene data show CDR1 as SGHRS and CDR2 as YFSETQ. With 4 bases clipped from V and 8 bases from J, the junction kept 20 bases outside the gene matches. The CDR3 coding sequence is TGCGCCAGCAGCACCACCGGGACTGGCGGGGGGCCCCTGGATGAGCAGTTCTTC. It codes for CASSTTGTGGGPLDEQFF.

This clonotype showed up just a few times. The chain uses TRBV7-9 and TRBJ2-7; D is unresolved. V lost 4 bases to trimming and J lost 11 bases, with 21 bases between them. Per germline, CDR1 SEHNR and CDR2 FQNEAQ (reference sequence). The CDR3 length is 14 residues. In nucleotides, the CDR3 is TGTGCCAGCAGCTCCATAGGGTGGGGTGAGGCGGAGTACTTC. Translation gives CASSSIGWGEAEYF. Looking up the rest from reference TRBV7-9 and TRBJ2-7 gives the full variable domain: DTGVSQNPRHKITKRGQNVTFRCDPISEHNRLYWYRQTLGQGPEFLTYFQNEAQLEKSRLLSDRFSAERPKGSFSTLEIQRTEQGDSAMYLCASSSIGWGEAEYFGPGTRLTVT.

This clonotype was counted a few times. The chain couples TRBV12-3 or TRBV12-4 to TRBJ2-3; 8 positions match TRBD1. CDR3 length: 14 residues. The junction had 4 bases not matched to a gene; V was cut back by 4 bases and J by 4 bases. The DNA for the CDR3 is TGTGCCAGCAGTTCGACAGGGGTCCCAGATACGCAGTATTTT. Protein product: CASSSTGVPDTQYF.

To note about this clonotype: A much bigger clone sits one base away, suggesting this may be a read error. The chain joins TRBV5-6 to TRBJ2-7; 7 bases line up with TRBD2. There are 20 residues in the CDR3. Germline lookup yields CDR1 SGHDT and CDR2 YYEEEE. The CDR3 loop reads CVSSPSYIIGREHFIYEQYF. CDR3 in DNA: TGTGTCAGCAGTCCGAGCTATATAATAGGGAGGGAACACTTCATCTACGAGCAGTACTTC.

Concerning this clonotype itself: A read error is possible here, since a much larger clone lies one base away. The CDR3 ends on some other residue instead of the conserved phenylalanine or tryptophan, so this is likely a read error. This chain joins TRBV7-9 and TRBJ1-1, with a tentative D call TRBD1 (5 bases). Trimming pared 5 bases from V and 5 bases from J, leaving 21 bases between. CDR1 is SEHNR and CDR2 is FQNEAQ in the germline V gene (reference sequence). The CDR3 runs 16 residues. The CDR3 loop reads CASSPIDSVWGTEAFS. Here the CDR3 DNA reads TGTGCCAGCAGCCCTATCGACAGTGTCTGGGGGACTGAAGCTTTCTCT.

In the case of this clonotype: A much larger clone differs from this one at a single base, so this may be a read error. In this CDR3 the conserved last residue, phenylalanine or tryptophan, is missing, so a read error is likely. The chain joins TRBV13 to TRBJ2-3; TRBD2 aligns across 12 bases. Germline loops: CDR1 PRHDT, CDR2 FYEKMQ (reference sequence). There are 16 residues in the CDR3. The trim removed 5 bases at V and 4 bases at J, leaving 7 bases unmatched. The CDR3 here is CASSPPGLAGSDTQYI. Here the CDR3 DNA reads TGTGCCAGCAGCCCTCCAGGACTAGCGGGATCAGATACGCAGTATATT.

Regarding this clonotype: Germline is not matched at one junction end, which may reflect a read error. The J gene is TRBJ2-3, the V gene TRBV7-9; D is tentatively TRBD1 or TRBD2 (6 bases each). The CDR3 is 18 amino acids. Germline V gives CDR1 SEHNR, CDR2 FQNEAQ (reference sequence). The CDR3 here is CAGSPWRGERPSTDTQYF. The CDR3 bases are TGTGCCGGCAGCCCTTGGAGGGGGGAAAGACCTAGCACAGATACGCAGTATTTT. The full variable domain, in which reference TRBV7-9 and TRBJ2-3 provide the parts outside the CDR3, is DTGVSQNPRHKITKRGQNVTFRCDPISEHNRLYWYRQTLGQGPEFLTYFQNEAQLEKSRLLSDRFSAERPKGSFSTLEIQRTEQGDSAMYLCAGSPWRGERPSTDTQYFGPGTRLTVL.

This clonotype appeared a few times. In DNA form, the CDR3 reads TGTGCTAGTGGCAAACGGACATACGGGGTTCTGGAGCAGTACTTC. This gives the protein CASGKRTYGVLEQYF. The V and J genes are TRBV12-5 and TRBJ2-7, with D possibly called TRBD1 or TRBD2 (5 bases each). CDR1 is LGHNT, CDR2 FRNRAP, per germline. This CDR3 has 15 residues. V lost 6 bases and J lost 7, with 22 bases in between.

V and J are TRBV7-8 and TRBJ2-4; TRBD2 matches 7 bases. Germline V gives CDR1 SGHVS, CDR2 FQNEAQ. The CDR3 is 17 amino acids. V was pared by 5 bases and J by 0 bases, with 10 bases of the junction left unmatched. CDR3 region: CASSPGLEKLAKNIQYF. The CDR3 bases are TGTGCCAGCAGCCCCGGACTAGAGAAACTAGCCAAAAACATTCAGTACTTC.